One and the same sample provided the 17 T cell receptor beta chains below, sequenced in a study of OX40 agonist ivuxolimab in advanced cancers. The table came from immunoSEQ multiplex PCR; TCRdb's copy has only in-frame clones and leaves some out. The sample contains 65,000 to 70,000 clones, 60% to 85% of which appear only once. Here the sequenced sample was CD4+ or CD8+ T cells sorted from blood, taken in a trial of the OX40 agonist ivuxolimab. These receptors came from an adult with an advanced solid tumor such as melanoma, head and neck, liver or kidney cancer.

V is TRBV5-5 and J is TRBJ1-2; D unclear. V lost 4 bases to trimming and J lost 8 bases, with 18 bases between them. The CDR3 has 14 amino acids. Germline V gene lookup returns CDR1 SGHKS and CDR2 YYEKEE (reference sequence). The DNA for the CDR3 is TGTGCCAGCAGCACCCGGAACGCCTATGGCGGCTACACCTTC. Its protein product is CASSTRNAYGGYTF.

The chain has TRBV7-3 and TRBJ2-1, with 7 bases lining up with TRBD1. CDR1 and CDR2 (germline): SGHTA, FQGTGA. Trimming took 8 bases from V and 9 from J; bases not matched to a gene: 7. The CDR3 is 12 amino acids. CDR3 protein: CASGYRGREQFF. For the CDR3, the DNA is TGTGCCAGCGGTTACAGGGGACGTGAGCAGTTCTTC.

The rearrangement joins TRBV30 to TRBJ2-7; maybe TRBD1 (6 bases). There are 13 residues in the CDR3. V gave up 6 bases and J gave up 2 bases, with 14 bases separating them. Germline V gene data show CDR1 as GTSNPN and CDR2 as SVGIG (reference sequence). CDR3 amino acids: CACIQGYPYEQYF. DNA for the CDR3: TGTGCCTGTATACAGGGTTACCCCTACGAGCAGTACTTC.

The chain couples TRBV2 to TRBJ2-3, with no clear D. Germline V gives CDR1 SNHLY, CDR2 FYNNEI. CDR3 length equals 11 residues. Trimming took off 6 bases at V and 1 base at J, with 2 bases between the two ends. DNA of the CDR3: TGTGCCAGCAGGCGCACAGATACGCAGTATTTT. The encoded protein is CASRRTDTQYF.

The chain uses TRBV7-8 and TRBJ1-5; D is possibly TRBD1 (5 bases). V was shortened by 5 bases and J by 3 bases, with 11 bases between the two germline ends. CDR3 length equals 14 residues. In germline, CDR1 is SGHVS, CDR2 FQNEAQ. The CDR3 sequence: CASSPDSYNQPQHF. In DNA form, the CDR3 reads TGTGCCAGCAGCCCCGACAGTTACAATCAGCCCCAGCATTTT.

The chain links TRBV30 to TRBJ1-6; 7 nucleotides agree with TRBD1. The germline V gene has CDR1 GTSNPN and CDR2 SVGIG (reference sequence). V was pared by 5 bases and J by 1 base, with 8 bases of the junction left unmatched. The CDR3 is made up of 16 amino acids. The CDR3 protein is CAWGRQGGSYNSPLHF. The CDR3 DNA follows: TGTGCCTGGGGGAGGCAGGGGGGATCCTATAATTCACCCCTCCACTTT.

The V call is TRBV6-1, the J call TRBJ1-1; D is unresolved. Trimming removed 4 bases at V and 5 bases at J, with 17 bases between. The CDR3 totals 15 residues. CDR1 is MNHNS and CDR2 is SASEGT in the germline V gene. DNA of the CDR3: TGTGCCAGCAGTGCGCTACCCGGGCTGTCGACTGAAGCTTTCTTT. It specifies CASSALPGLSTEAFF.

The chain joins TRBV6-1 to TRBJ2-7; 12 positions agree with TRBD1. Germline V gives CDR1 MNHNS, CDR2 SASEGT. J was trimmed by 3 bases and V by 6 bases; bases with no gene match: 6. The CDR3 consists of 15 residues. The CDR3 sequence is CASRTGTGGNYEQYF. CDR3 nucleotide sequence: TGTGCCAGCAGGACAGGGACAGGGGGCAACTACGAGCAGTACTTC.

The chain couples TRBV2 to TRBJ2-2; TRBD1 is a possible D gene (6 bases). Trimming took off 6 bases at V and 4 bases at J, with 12 bases between the two ends. Germline V lookup: CDR1 SNHLY, CDR2 FYNNEI. The CDR3 is made up of 14 amino acids. CDR3 sequence (DNA): TGTGCCAGCAGCTGGACAGAACTCACCGGGGAGCTGTTTTTT. Residues: CASSWTELTGELFF.

The J gene is TRBJ2-7, the V gene TRBV5-1, with D tentatively TRBD1 (5 bases). This CDR3 region has 13 residues. CDR1 and CDR2 (germline): SGHRS, YFSETQ. V was clipped by 0 bases and J by 5 bases, with 9 bases between them. The CDR3, as DNA: TGCGCCAGCAGCTTGGCAGGGTATAACGAGCAGTACTTC. Residues: CASSLAGYNEQYF.

The rearrangement joins TRBV2 to TRBJ2-1, with D perhaps TRBD1 (6 bases). The V end was cut by 8 bases, the J end by 0 bases, with 14 bases between. Germline assignment: CDR1 SNHLY and CDR2 FYNNEI. The CDR3 is made up of 15 amino acids. As DNA, the CDR3 is TGTGCCAGCCGCCTGGGGGCGAGCTCCTACAATGAGCAGTTCTTC. Encoded protein: CASRLGASSYNEQFF.

The chain employs TRBV19 and TRBJ2-4; 8 nucleotides match TRBD2. Per germline, CDR1 LNHDA and CDR2 SQIVND (reference sequence). This CDR3 has 16 residues. J was trimmed by 0 bases and V by 6 bases; bases with no gene match: 7. Here the CDR3 reads CASSPSGFRAKNIQYF. In nucleotides, the CDR3 is TGTGCCAGTAGCCCTAGCGGGTTCAGAGCCAAAAACATTCAGTACTTC.

The chain joins TRBV30 to TRBJ1-1; D is unclear. Germline CDR1 and CDR2: GTSNPN and SVGIG (reference sequence). The CDR3 has 15 residues. Here the CDR3 DNA reads TGTGCTCTCAGACAACGCGTACCCATGAACACTGAAGCTTTCTTT. It encodes CALRQRVPMNTEAFF.

This chain links TRBV29-1 with TRBJ2-2; 13 bases map to TRBD2. This CDR3 has 15 residues. Losses at the gene ends were 8 bases for V and 8 bases for J; bases not matched to a gene: 11. Germline lookup yields CDR1 SQVTM and CDR2 ANQGSEA. The CDR3 protein is CSPQWTSGRRGELFF. The CDR3 nucleotides read TGCAGCCCCCAATGGACTAGCGGGAGACGGGGGGAGCTGTTTTTT.

The V call is TRBV30, the J call TRBJ2-6; possibly TRBD2 for D (5 bases). The germline V gene encodes CDR1 GTSNPN and CDR2 SVGIG (reference sequence). The ends were cut back, 0 bases at V and 2 bases at J, with 8 bases in the middle. The CDR3 is 15 amino acids. The chain's CDR3 is CAWSVRGPGANVLTF. CDR3 DNA: TGTGCCTGGAGTGTACGAGGGCCTGGGGCCAACGTCCTGACTTTC.

The chain is built from TRBV6-6 and TRBJ2-3; 8 nucleotides align to TRBD2. Unmatched junction bases numbered 2, after V lost 5 bases and J lost 1 base. Germline V gene data show CDR1 as MNHNY and CDR2 as SVGAGI (reference sequence). The CDR3 runs 14 residues. CDR3 sequence: CASSISGGTDTQYF. CDR3 DNA: TGTGCCAGCAGTATTAGCGGGGGCACAGATACGCAGTATTTT.

Note on this clone: The limits of the CDR3 on the DNA are not certain, so only TCRdb's listed CDR3 is given. The chain combines TRBV19 with TRBJ1-2. Germline V lookup: CDR1 LNHDA, CDR2 SQIVND (reference sequence). The CDR3 contains 15 residues when both ends are counted. CDR3 sequence: CASTSDGGITYGYTF.